This TCR beta chain was documented in a study of blood T cells in healthy people across ages. Study results and caveats: There was no known CMV status for donors, so expanded clonotype changes were possibly confounded. Naive T cell percentage and TCR beta diversity correlated strongly.

Donation came from healthy Caucasian individuals in Russia who were aged 6 to 90. The use of a sample-barcoded 5' primer and a J-beta primer mix characterized a second PCR of roughly 6 to 11 cycles. In TCRdb, the 5' RACE reads were re-called with MiXCR into one record per CDR3 protein. This sample carries more than 800,000 distinct CDR3 sequences, 25% to 35% of them seen once, and the ten largest clones take around 15%. Regarding this clonotype: Antigen: not known. A read error may explain this, as a much larger clone is one base away.

Trimming removed 3 bases from V and 5 bases from J, with 12 bases in between. CDR1 and CDR2 from the germline V gene are SGHRS and YFSETQ. CDR3 length equals 14 residues. Material: blood. V usage is TRBV5-1 and J usage is TRBJ2-1; no clear D. The receptor was isolated from a woman aged 80 or older in good health. The CDR3 nucleotides are TGCGCCAGCAGCTGGAACCCGGGCGACAATGAGCAGTTCTTC. Translating it yields CASSWNPGDNEQFF.